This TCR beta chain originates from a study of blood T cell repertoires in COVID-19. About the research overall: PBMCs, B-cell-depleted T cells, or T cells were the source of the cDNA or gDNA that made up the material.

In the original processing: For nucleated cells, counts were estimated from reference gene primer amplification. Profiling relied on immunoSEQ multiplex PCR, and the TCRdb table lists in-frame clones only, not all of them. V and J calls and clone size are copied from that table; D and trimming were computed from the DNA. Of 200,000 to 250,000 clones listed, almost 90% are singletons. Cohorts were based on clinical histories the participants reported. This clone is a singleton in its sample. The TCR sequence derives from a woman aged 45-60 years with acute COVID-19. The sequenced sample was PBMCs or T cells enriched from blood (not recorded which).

The CDR3 region is CASSSDRDQPQHF. CDR3 nucleotide sequence: TGTGCCAGTAGTAGTGACAGGGATCAGCCCCAGCATTTT. The chain is built from TRBV19 and TRBJ1-5; 7 bases fit TRBD1. In germline, CDR1 is LNHDA, CDR2 SQIVND (reference sequence). The J segment lost 5 bases and the V segment lost 4 bases, leaving 2 bases of the junction unmatched. This CDR3 has 13 amino acids.